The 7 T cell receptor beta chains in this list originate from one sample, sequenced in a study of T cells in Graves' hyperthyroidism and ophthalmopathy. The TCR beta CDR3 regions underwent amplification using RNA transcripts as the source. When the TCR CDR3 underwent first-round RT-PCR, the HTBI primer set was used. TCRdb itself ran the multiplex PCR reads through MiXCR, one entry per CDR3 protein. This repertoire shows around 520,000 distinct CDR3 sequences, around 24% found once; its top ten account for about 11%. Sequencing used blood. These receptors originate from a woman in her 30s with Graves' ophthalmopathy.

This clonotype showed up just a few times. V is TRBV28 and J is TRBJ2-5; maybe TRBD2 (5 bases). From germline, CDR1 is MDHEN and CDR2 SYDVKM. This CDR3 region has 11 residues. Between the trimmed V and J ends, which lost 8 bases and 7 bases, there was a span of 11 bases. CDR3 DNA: TGTGCCAGCCTTCTAGAGGGGACCCAGTACTTC. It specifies CASLLEGTQYF.

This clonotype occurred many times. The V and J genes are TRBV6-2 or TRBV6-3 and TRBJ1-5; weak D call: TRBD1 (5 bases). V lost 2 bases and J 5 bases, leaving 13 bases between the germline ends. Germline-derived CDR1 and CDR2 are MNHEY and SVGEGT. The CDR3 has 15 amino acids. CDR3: CASSYNPTDHQPQHF. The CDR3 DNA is TGTGCCAGCAGTTACAACCCGACAGACCATCAGCCCCAGCATTTT.

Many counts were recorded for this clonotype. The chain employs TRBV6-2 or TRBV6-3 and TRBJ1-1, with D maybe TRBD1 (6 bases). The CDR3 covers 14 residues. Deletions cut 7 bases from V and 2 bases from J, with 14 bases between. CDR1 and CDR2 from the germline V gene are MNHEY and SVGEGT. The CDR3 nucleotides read TGTGCCAGCAATGTACAGGGCCTAAACACTGAAGCTTTCTTT. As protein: CASNVQGLNTEAFF.

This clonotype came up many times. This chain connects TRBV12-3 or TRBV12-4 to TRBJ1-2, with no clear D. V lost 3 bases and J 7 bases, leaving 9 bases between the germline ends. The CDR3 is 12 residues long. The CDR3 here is CASSFDEGGYTF. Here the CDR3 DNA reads TGTGCCAGCAGTTTCGACGAGGGTGGCTACACCTTC.

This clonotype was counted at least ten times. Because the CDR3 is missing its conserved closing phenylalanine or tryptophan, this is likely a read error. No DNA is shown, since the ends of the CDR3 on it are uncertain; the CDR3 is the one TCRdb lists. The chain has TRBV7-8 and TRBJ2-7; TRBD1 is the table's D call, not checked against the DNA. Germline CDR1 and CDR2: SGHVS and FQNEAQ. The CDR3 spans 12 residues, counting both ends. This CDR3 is CASSLRDQSLEY.

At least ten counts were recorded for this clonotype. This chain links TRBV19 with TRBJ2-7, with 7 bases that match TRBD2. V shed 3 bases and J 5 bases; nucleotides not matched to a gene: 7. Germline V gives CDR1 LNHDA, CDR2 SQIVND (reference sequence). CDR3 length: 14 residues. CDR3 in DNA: TGTGCCAGTAGTATGTCGGCGGGGGTCGACGAGCAGTACTTC. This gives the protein CASSMSAGVDEQYF. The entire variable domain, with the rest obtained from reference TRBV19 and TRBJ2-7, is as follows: DGGITQSPKYLFRKEGQNVTLSCEQNLNHDAMYWYRQDPGQGLRLIYYSQIVNDFQKGDIAEGYSVSREKKESFPLTVTSAQKNPTAFYLCASSMSAGVDEQYFGPGTRLTVT.

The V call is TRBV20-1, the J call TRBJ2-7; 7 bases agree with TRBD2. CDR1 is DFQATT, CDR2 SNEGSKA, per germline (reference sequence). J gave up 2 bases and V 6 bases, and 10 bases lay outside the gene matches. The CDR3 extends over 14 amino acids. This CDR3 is CSARPRDYAYEQYF. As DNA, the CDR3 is TGCAGTGCCAGGCCCCGGGACTACGCCTACGAGCAGTACTTC.